Listed below are T cell receptor beta chains from one sample, sequenced in a study of cytomegalovirus exposure and HLA in healthy donors. Generated by immunoSEQ multiplex PCR, the TCRdb table keeps only in-frame clones and is missing some. The sample contains some 240,000 clones, over 90% of which appear only once. Sequenced sample: PBMCs. All receptors derive from a girl aged 2-10 years in good health and CMV-seronegative. Both conserved end residues are trimmed from each CDR3.

j_call: TRBJ2-1
v_call: TRBV10-2
cdr3_aa: ASRGQPYNEQF

j_call: TRBJ2-7
v_call: TRBV28
cdr3_aa: ASYGVYEQY

j_call: TRBJ2-7
v_call: TRBV5-1
cdr3_aa: ASSLQVAGGEQY

j_call: TRBJ2-2
v_call: TRBV2
cdr3_aa: ASSRERGTGELF

j_call: TRBJ2-3
v_call: TRBV4-1
cdr3_aa: ASSQAGLAADTQY

j_call: TRBJ2-7
v_call: TRBV7-8
cdr3_aa: ASSLGGGPDEQY

j_call: TRBJ1-4
v_call: TRBV5-1
cdr3_aa: ASSFQGGMIEKLF

j_call: TRBJ1-4
v_call: TRBV11-2
cdr3_aa: ASSLGRGQGAASNEKLF

j_call: TRBJ2-4
v_call: TRBV19
cdr3_aa: ASSRPGLRNIQY

j_call: TRBJ2-2
v_call: TRBV10-3
cdr3_aa: AISEPGQGDTGELF

j_call: TRBJ2-5
v_call: TRBV18
cdr3_aa: ASSKQGTQY

j_call: TRBJ2-5
v_call: TRBV10-3
cdr3_aa: AISGVAGTQETQY

j_call: TRBJ2-7
v_call: TRBV5-4
cdr3_aa: ASSFSIPSYEQY

j_call: TRBJ1-2
v_call: TRBV25-1
cdr3_aa: ASRPGQGRVGYT

j_call: TRBJ2-5
v_call: TRBV28
cdr3_aa: ASAKRLAGQSSSQETQY

j_call: TRBJ1-2
v_call: TRBV11-2
cdr3_aa: ASSLVAGFDYGYT

j_call: TRBJ1-5
v_call: TRBV2
cdr3_aa: ASRQDSNQPQH

j_call: TRBJ1-1
v_call: TRBV7-2
cdr3_aa: ASSFGTGLNTEAF

j_call: TRBJ2-3
v_call: TRBV7-8
cdr3_aa: AGGGALGDTQY

j_call: TRBJ1-2
v_call: TRBV28
cdr3_aa: ASSPEQFYGYT

j_call: TRBJ2-7
v_call: TRBV5-1
cdr3_aa: ASSWTGFAYEQY

j_call: TRBJ1-1
v_call: TRBV6-1
cdr3_aa: ASSQRTGPF

j_call: TRBJ1-2
v_call: TRBV9
cdr3_aa: ASSTLDRSVEGYT

j_call: TRBJ1-4
v_call: TRBV27
cdr3_aa: ASSLVPVAEKLF

j_call: TRBJ2-1
v_call: TRBV5-1
cdr3_aa: ASRGTDYNEQF

j_call: TRBJ2-1
v_call: TRBV5-5
cdr3_aa: ASSLVAGSSYNEQF

j_call: TRBJ1-2
v_call: TRBV27
cdr3_aa: ASSPGTGGNGYT

j_call: TRBJ2-5
v_call: TRBV7-8
cdr3_aa: ASSLWGTRGNETQY

j_call: TRBJ1-4
v_call: TRBV6-1
cdr3_aa: ASSAGGSNPF

j_call: TRBJ2-5
v_call: TRBV19
cdr3_aa: ASSFDRGQETQY

j_call: TRBJ1-1
v_call: TRBV6-1
cdr3_aa: ASSDRRGSLNTEAF

j_call: TRBJ2-1
v_call: TRBV10-2
cdr3_aa: ATQASGGPAYNEQF

j_call: TRBJ2-5
v_call: TRBV6-6
cdr3_aa: ASSYSGLAVMKTQY

j_call: TRBJ2-2
v_call: TRBV27
cdr3_aa: ASSLLAGMNTGELF

j_call: TRBJ2-7
v_call: TRBV4-2
cdr3_aa: ASSQGAGSYEQY

j_call: TRBJ2-1
v_call: TRBV4-2
cdr3_aa: ASSPNSAELYNEQF

j_call: TRBJ2-1
v_call: TRBV5-6
cdr3_aa: ASSGGGAGVRDEQF

j_call: TRBJ2-7
v_call: TRBV7-8
cdr3_aa: ASSLVQIFTYEQY

j_call: TRBJ2-2
v_call: TRBV5-4
cdr3_aa: ASSPRTGGTGELF

j_call: TRBJ1-2
v_call: TRBV5-1
cdr3_aa: ASSLAPVGGGYGYT

j_call: TRBJ1-6
v_call: TRBV29-1
cdr3_aa: SGRPVRSYNSPLH

j_call: TRBJ1-5
v_call: TRBV6-6
cdr3_aa: ASSPAQGGGNQPQH

j_call: TRBJ2-3
v_call: TRBV7-6
cdr3_aa: ASSTRAEAVTDTQY

j_call: TRBJ1-5
v_call: TRBV6-1
cdr3_aa: ASSETYSNQPQH

j_call: TRBJ2-4
v_call: TRBV5-1
cdr3_aa: ASSLAPSGAGGQGKNIQY

j_call: TRBJ1-1
v_call: TRBV29-1
cdr3_aa: SVAGPQGGGMNTEAF

j_call: TRBJ2-7
v_call: TRBV27
cdr3_aa: ASRGLAPEQY

j_call: TRBJ2-1
v_call: TRBV30
cdr3_aa: AWRDRGHEQF

j_call: TRBJ2-7
v_call: TRBV6-5
cdr3_aa: ASSYLADATYEQY

j_call: TRBJ2-3
v_call: TRBV5-4
cdr3_aa: ASSVPAAQGTDTQY

j_call: TRBJ1-6
v_call: TRBV28
cdr3_aa: ASSPTTGRISGSPLH

j_call: TRBJ2-1
v_call: TRBV7-9
cdr3_aa: ASSSPGRREAEQF

j_call: TRBJ1-2
v_call: TRBV11-1
cdr3_aa: ASSLDFGDRGGYT